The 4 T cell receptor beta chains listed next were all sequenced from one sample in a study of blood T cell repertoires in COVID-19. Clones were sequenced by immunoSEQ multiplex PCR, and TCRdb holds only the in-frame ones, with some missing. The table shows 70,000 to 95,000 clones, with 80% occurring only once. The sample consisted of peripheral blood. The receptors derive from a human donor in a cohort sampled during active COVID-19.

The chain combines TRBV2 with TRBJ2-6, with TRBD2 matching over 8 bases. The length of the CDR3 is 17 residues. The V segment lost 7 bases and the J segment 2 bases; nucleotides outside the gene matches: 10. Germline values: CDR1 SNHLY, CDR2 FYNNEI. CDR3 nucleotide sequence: TGTGCCAGCATTGGGCTAGCGGGCCAGCCTGGGGCCAACGTCCTGACTTTC. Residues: CASIGLAGQPGANVLTF.

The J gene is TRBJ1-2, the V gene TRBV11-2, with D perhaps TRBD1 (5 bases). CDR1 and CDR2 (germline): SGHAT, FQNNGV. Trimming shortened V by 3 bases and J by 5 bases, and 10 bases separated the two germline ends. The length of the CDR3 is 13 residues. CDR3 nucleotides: TGTGCCAGCAGCTTGGGACTGTATTATGGCTACACCTTC. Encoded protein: CASSLGLYYGYTF.

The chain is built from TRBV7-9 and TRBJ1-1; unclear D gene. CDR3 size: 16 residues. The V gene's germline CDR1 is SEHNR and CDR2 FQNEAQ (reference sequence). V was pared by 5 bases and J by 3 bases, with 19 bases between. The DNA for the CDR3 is TGTGCCAGCAGCCTTCAAAGAGGCCCCGCGGACACTGAAGCTTTCTTT. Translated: CASSLQRGPADTEAFF. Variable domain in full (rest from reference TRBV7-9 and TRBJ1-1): DTGVSQNPRHKITKRGQNVTFRCDPISEHNRLYWYRQTLGQGPEFLTYFQNEAQLEKSRLLSDRFSAERPKGSFSTLEIQRTEQGDSAMYLCASSLQRGPADTEAFFGQGTRLTVV.

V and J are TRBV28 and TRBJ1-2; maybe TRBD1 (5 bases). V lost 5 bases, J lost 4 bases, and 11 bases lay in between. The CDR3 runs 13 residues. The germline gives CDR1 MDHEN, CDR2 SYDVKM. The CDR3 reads CASSLGGSYGYTF. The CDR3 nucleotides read TGTGCCAGCAGTCTGGGGGGTTCCTATGGCTACACCTTC.